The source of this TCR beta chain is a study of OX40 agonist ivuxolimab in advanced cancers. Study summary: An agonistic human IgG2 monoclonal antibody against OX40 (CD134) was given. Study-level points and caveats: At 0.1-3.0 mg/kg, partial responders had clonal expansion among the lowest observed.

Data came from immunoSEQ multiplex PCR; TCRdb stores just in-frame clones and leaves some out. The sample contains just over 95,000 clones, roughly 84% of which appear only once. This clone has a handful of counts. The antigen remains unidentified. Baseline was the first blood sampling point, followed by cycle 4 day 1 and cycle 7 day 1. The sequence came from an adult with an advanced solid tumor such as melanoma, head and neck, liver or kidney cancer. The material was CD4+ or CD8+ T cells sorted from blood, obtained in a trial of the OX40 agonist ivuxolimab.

CDR3 nucleotide sequence: TGTGCCAGCTCACCCGCATTTAACTCTGGGGCCAACGTCCTGACTTTC. Translated: CASSPAFNSGANVLTF. The chain joins TRBV18 to TRBJ2-6; D not resolved. The ends were cut back, 3 bases at V and 0 bases at J, with 9 bases in the middle. Germline V lookup: CDR1 KGHSH, CDR2 LQKENI. This CDR3 has 16 residues.